Following are 22 T cell receptor beta chains from one sample sequenced in a study of T cells after yellow fever vaccination. TCRdb re-called the 5' RACE reads through MiXCR, storing one row per CDR3 protein. The sample contains some 99,000 distinct CDR3 sequences, roughly 5.8% of which appear only once. Sequencing used CD8+ T cells sorted from PBMCs, obtained 10 days after the yellow fever booster vaccination. These receptors were collected from a man aged 18 to 30 who received the YFV17D yellow fever vaccine.

The chain combines TRBV4-1 with TRBJ2-2; a weak D match, TRBD1 (6 bases). The length of the CDR3 is 14 residues. CDR1 is MGHRA, CDR2 YSYEKL, per germline. V lost 5 bases, J lost 6 bases, and 13 bases lay in between. For the CDR3, the DNA is TGCGCCAGCAGCTCTACAGGGATTCCCGGGGAGCTGTTTTTT. This translates into CASSSTGIPGELFF.

The J gene is TRBJ2-3, the V gene TRBV3-1; 8 bases fit TRBD2. Germline loops: CDR1 LGHDT, CDR2 YNNKEL (reference sequence). Trimming at V came to 4 bases and at J to 2 bases, leaving 11 bases not matched to a gene. CDR3 length equals 17 residues. This chain's CDR3 is CASSLRGGFGDTDTQYF. The CDR3 DNA reads as TGTGCCAGCAGCCTTCGGGGGGGTTTTGGGGACACAGATACGCAGTATTTT.

The chain uses TRBV4-1 and TRBJ2-5, with 7 bases that match TRBD2. The J segment lost 2 bases and the V segment lost 1 base, leaving 4 bases of the junction unmatched. Germline V gene sequence: CDR1 MGHRA, CDR2 YSYEKL. This CDR3 is 15 amino acids long. The CDR3 sequence is CASSQGGGTQETQYF. DNA of the CDR3: TGCGCCAGCAGCCAAGGCGGGGGAACTCAAGAGACCCAGTACTTC.

This clonotype was observed a few times. The chain uses TRBV7-9 and TRBJ2-5; D is ambiguous. The CDR3 is 13 amino acids. V lost 5 bases and J lost 6, with 13 bases in between. CDR1 and CDR2 (germline): SEHNR, FQNEAQ (reference sequence). CDR3 residues: CASSPTEFKTQYF. The CDR3 region has the DNA TGTGCCAGCAGCCCGACCGAGTTTAAGACCCAGTACTTC.

This clonotype was recorded a few times. This chain joins TRBV7-2 and TRBJ2-7, with TRBD1 identical over 8 bases. Germline CDR1 reads SGHTA; CDR2 reads FQGNSA. The CDR3 has 15 amino acids. Trimming at V came to 3 bases and at J to 6 bases, leaving 10 bases not matched to a gene. CDR3 coding DNA: TGTGCCAGCAGCTTCGATTCCGGGACAGGACGCGAGCAGTACTTC. Translating gives CASSFDSGTGREQYF.

The chain carries TRBV2 and TRBJ1-1; weak D call: TRBD1 (5 bases). Trimming left V 10 bases short and J 5 bases short, with 17 bases between. Germline loops: CDR1 SNHLY, CDR2 FYNNEI. This CDR3 comprises 13 residues. CDR3 region: CATRRGEGTEAFF. The CDR3 DNA reads as TGTGCCACCCGCCGGGGGGAAGGAACTGAAGCTTTCTTT.

The chain has TRBV15 and TRBJ2-5; TRBD2 agrees at 11 bases. The CDR3 sequence is 16 residues long. V gave up 2 bases and J gave up 3 bases; unmatched junction bases: 5. In germline, CDR1 is LNHNV, CDR2 YYDKDF (reference sequence). The CDR3 DNA follows: TGTGCCACCAGCAGACTAGCGGGGGGTCTCAAAGAGACCCAGTACTTC. This encodes CATSRLAGGLKETQYF.

This clonotype was counted at least ten times. The V call is TRBV4-3, the J call TRBJ2-3; the match to TRBD2 covers 9 bases. This CDR3 has 15 residues. V lost 4 bases, J lost 0 bases, and 2 bases stayed unmatched. CDR1 and CDR2 from the germline V gene are LGHNA and YSLEER. CDR3 sequence reads: CASSRGLASTDTQYF. CDR3 nucleotides: TGCGCCAGCAGCCGAGGACTAGCGAGCACAGATACGCAGTATTTT.

This chain uses TRBV7-2 with TRBJ1-3; D call uncertain. Germline CDR1 is SGHTA and CDR2 is FQGNSA. Trimming cost V 1 base and J 6 bases, with 4 bases left between them. This CDR3 has 12 amino acids. CDR3 nucleotide sequence: TGTGCCAGCAGCTTAGGCGTAAACACCATATATTTT. Protein: CASSLGVNTIYF.

This clonotype has a handful of counts. The J gene is TRBJ2-5, the V gene TRBV7-9; 8 bases line up with TRBD1. Trimming at V came to 4 bases and at J to 8 bases, leaving 15 bases not matched to a gene. Germline V gene data show CDR1 as SEHNR and CDR2 as FQNEAQ (reference sequence). The CDR3 totals 16 residues. DNA for the CDR3: TGTGCCAGCAGCTCGCAGACAGGGGCTGTACCGCATACCCAGTACTTC. Translation: CASSSQTGAVPHTQYF.

This clonotype came up a few times. The rearrangement uses TRBV12-3 or TRBV12-4 and TRBJ2-5, with D perhaps being TRBD1 or TRBD2 (6 bases each). With 6 bases removed from V and 3 bases from J, the gap between germline ends came to 23 bases. CDR3 length: 17 amino acids. The CDR3 sequence: CASRLSGRGLFEETQYF. The CDR3, as DNA: TGTGCCAGCAGACTTAGCGGCCGGGGGCTTTTCGAAGAGACCCAGTACTTC.

This clonotype was detected only a few times. This CDR3 is CASSSGTSGYEQYF. The CDR3 coding sequence is TGTGCCAGCAGCTCCGGGACTAGCGGCTACGAGCAGTACTTC. The chain couples TRBV12-3 or TRBV12-4 to TRBJ2-7; 11 nucleotides agree with TRBD2. This CDR3 has 14 residues. V lost 6 bases, J lost 3 bases, and 4 bases stayed unmatched.

The chain carries TRBV21-1 and TRBJ2-4; no check of the table's D call, TRBD1, against the DNA was made. TRBV21-1 is an annotated pseudogene. The CDR3 has 15 residues. Here the CDR3 reads CASWRGRAAKNIQYF. In nucleotides, the CDR3 is TGTGCCAGTTGGCGGGGCAGGGCGGCCAAAAACATTCAGTACTTC.

This clonotype was seen many times. The chain employs TRBV10-2 and TRBJ1-5; maybe TRBD1 (6 bases). The CDR3 extends over 14 amino acids. V was clipped by 8 bases and J by 2 bases, with 13 bases between them. CDR1 WSHSY and CDR2 SAAADI come from the germline V gene. The CDR3 region has the DNA TGCGCCAGCGGGACACAGGGTGGCAATCAGCCCCAGCATTTT. This sequence encodes CASGTQGGNQPQHF.

This clonotype occurred many times. This chain joins TRBV6-5 and TRBJ2-1; tentative D call: TRBD2 (5 bases). Germline V gene data show CDR1 as MNHEY and CDR2 as SVGAGI. The V and J ends lost 6 bases and 6 bases respectively, with 12 bases between them. This CDR3 contains 13 residues. The CDR3 loop reads CASSPGSGNEQFF. In DNA, the CDR3 is TGTGCCAGCAGCCCCGGCAGCGGCAATGAGCAGTTCTTC.

This clonotype was found a few times. The J gene is TRBJ1-2, the V gene TRBV6-6; no clear D. V lost 2 bases and J lost 6, with 10 bases in between. The germline V gene has CDR1 MNHNY and CDR2 SVGAGI (reference sequence). The CDR3 has 13 amino acids. CDR3: CASSYTPRDGYTF. The CDR3 DNA is TGTGCCAGCAGTTACACCCCACGGGATGGCTACACCTTC.

Comments on this clonotype: One end of the junction does not line up with germline, which may come from a read error. The chain joins TRBV12-3 or TRBV12-4 to TRBJ2-5; TRBD1 might be the D (6 bases). This CDR3 spans 15 amino acids. The CDR3 is CASSPDPTGTRTLYF. The CDR3 nucleotides read TGTGCCAGCAGTCCTGATCCCACAGGGACGCGGACCCTGTACTTC.

This clonotype showed up just a few times. CDR3 sequence: CASSGFSGAHLGYTF. CDR3 sequence (DNA): TGCGCCAGCAGTGGATTTTCGGGGGCGCACCTTGGCTACACCTTC. This chain uses TRBV10-2 with TRBJ1-2; possibly TRBD1 for D (6 bases). CDR1 and CDR2 from the germline V gene are WSHSY and SAAADI. This CDR3 is 15 amino acids long. The V end lost 4 bases, the J end lost 7 bases, and 19 bases lay between the germline ends.

V and J are TRBV7-9 and TRBJ2-1; D is perhaps TRBD1 (6 bases). CDR1 SEHNR and CDR2 FQNEAQ come from the germline V gene (reference sequence). This CDR3 has 15 residues. The V end was cut by 5 bases, the J end by 4 bases, with 15 bases between. CDR3 nucleotide sequence: TGTGCCAGCAGCCAAGACAGGCCGACTTACAATGAGCAGTTCTTC. As protein: CASSQDRPTYNEQFF.

This chain joins TRBV20-1 and TRBJ1-2; a possible D gene is TRBD1 (5 bases). The CDR3 covers 12 residues. The germline gives CDR1 DFQATT, CDR2 SNEGSKA (reference sequence). V was clipped by 1 base and J by 8 bases, with 11 bases between them. For the CDR3, the DNA is TGCAGTGCTAGAGGGTCCGGGGACGGCTACACCTTC. Translation: CSARGSGDGYTF.

CDR3 DNA: TGCGCCAGCAGCTCACCGGACAGGCTCGAGCAGTACGTC. It encodes CASSSPDRLEQYV. V usage is TRBV5-1 and J usage is TRBJ2-7; 7 bases are a match to TRBD1. Germline V gene sequence: CDR1 SGHRS, CDR2 YFSETQ. V shed 3 bases, J shed 6 bases, and the junction held 6 bases outside the gene matches. The CDR3 has 13 residues.

This clonotype was seen more than once but under ten times. The chain is built from TRBV4-3 and TRBJ1-4; no clear D gene. This CDR3 spans 16 amino acids. CDR1 is LGHNA and CDR2 is YSLEER in the germline V gene. The V end was cut by 0 bases, the J end by 8 bases, with 16 bases between. The CDR3 loop is CASSQDWLGIAEKLFF. The CDR3 DNA sequence: TGCGCCAGCAGCCAAGATTGGTTGGGGATCGCGGAAAAACTGTTTTTT.